This passage covers 25 T cell receptor beta chains from one sample sequenced in a study of T-cell reconstitution after alpha-beta-depleted transplantation in children. Unique molecular identifiers were used in preparing the TCRbeta library. Each CDR3 protein gets one entry after TCRdb re-called the PCR reads with MiXCR. The table has over 400,000 distinct CDR3 sequences, roughly 44% seen once; the top ten hold approximately 30%. Source: PBMCs, taken before TCRalphabeta/CD19-depleted stem cell transplant. All receptors derive from a girl aged 2 to 9 with aplastic anemia, due to receive a stem cell transplant.

The chain uses TRBV7-3 and TRBJ2-5; 7 bases align to TRBD2. The CDR3 length is 15 residues. Germline CDR1 and CDR2: SGHTA and FQGTGA. V shed 1 base, J shed 2 bases, and the junction held 4 bases outside the gene matches. As DNA, the CDR3 is TGTGCCAGCAGCTTAAGCCGGGACTATCAAGAGACCCAGTACTTC. The encoded protein is CASSLSRDYQETQYF. The variable domain in full, with the rest retrieved from reference TRBV7-3 and TRBJ2-5, is GAGVSQTPSNKVTEKGKYVELRCDPISGHTALYWYRQSLGQGPEFLIYFQGTGAADDSGLPNDRFFAVRPEGSVSTLKIQRTERGDSAVYLCASSLSRDYQETQYFGPGTRLLVL.

This clonotype was seen more than once but under ten times. V is TRBV7-8 and J is TRBJ2-1; D ambiguous. The germline gives CDR1 SGHVS, CDR2 FQNEAQ. CDR3 size: 13 residues. Trimming took 3 bases from V and 7 from J, leaving 10 bases between them. CDR3 bases: TGTGCCAGCAGCTTCTCAGCTACGAATGAGCAGTTCTTC. Protein product: CASSFSATNEQFF.

This clonotype was detected many times. Here the CDR3 reads CASSLFSGDSGNTIYF. The CDR3 DNA sequence: TGTGCCAGCAGTTTATTTTCCGGGGACTCTGGAAACACCATATATTTT. V is TRBV28 and J is TRBJ1-3; D unresolved. This CDR3 spans 16 amino acids. Per the germline V gene, CDR1 is MDHEN and CDR2 is SYDVKM. Trimming cost V 1 base and J 0 bases, with 10 bases left between them.

The chain links TRBV3-1 to TRBJ1-5; TRBD1 aligns across 9 bases. Germline assignment: CDR1 LGHDT and CDR2 YNNKEL (reference sequence). J lost 11 bases, V lost 4 bases, and 6 bases had no gene match. CDR3 size: 13 residues. The CDR3 here is CASSPNRDRAQHF. CDR3 DNA: TGTGCCAGCAGCCCTAACCGGGACAGGGCCCAGCATTTT.

The genes are TRBV2 and TRBJ2-7, with D possibly being TRBD1 or TRBD2 (5 bases each). This CDR3 is built from 14 residues. V lost 4 bases and J 5 bases, leaving 15 bases between the germline ends. The germline gives CDR1 SNHLY, CDR2 FYNNEI. CDR3 loop: CASSGHRDGDEQYF. CDR3 DNA: TGTGCCAGCAGTGGACACCGGGACGGCGACGAGCAGTACTTC.

The chain combines TRBV12-3 or TRBV12-4 with TRBJ2-5; maybe TRBD2 (5 bases). The CDR3 covers 11 residues. V was trimmed by 10 bases and J by 5 bases, leaving 11 bases between them. The CDR3 coding sequence is TGTGCCACAAGTACGGGGGAGACCCAGTACTTC. It translates to CATSTGETQYF.

The J gene is TRBJ1-4, the V gene TRBV7-9; no reliable D call. The CDR3 length is 15 residues. The germline V gene encodes CDR1 SEHNR and CDR2 FQNEAQ (reference sequence). V was pared by 4 bases and J by 0 bases, with 9 bases between. The CDR3 region is CASSSDPATNEKLFF. CDR3 nucleotides: TGTGCCAGCAGCTCTGACCCTGCAACTAATGAAAAACTGTTTTTT. Variable domain in full (rest from reference TRBV7-9 and TRBJ1-4): DTGVSQNPRHKITKRGQNVTFRCDPISEHNRLYWYRQTLGQGPEFLTYFQNEAQLEKSRLLSDRFSAERPKGSFSTLEIQRTEQGDSAMYLCASSSDPATNEKLFFGSGTQLSVL.

This chain joins TRBV20-1 and TRBJ1-6; D remains unclear. The CDR3 sequence is 15 residues long. Trimming removed 2 bases at V and 7 bases at J, with 15 bases between. Germline values: CDR1 DFQATT, CDR2 SNEGSKA (reference sequence). CDR3 amino acids: CSARWAGERNSPLHF. The CDR3 coding sequence is TGCAGTGCTAGATGGGCCGGGGAGAGGAATTCACCCCTCCACTTT.

The rearrangement joins TRBV2 to TRBJ2-1; D is perhaps TRBD1 or TRBD2 (5 bases each). Trimming stripped 6 bases from V and 5 bases from J, with 17 bases between. Germline V gene data show CDR1 as SNHLY and CDR2 as FYNNEI. This CDR3 has 15 amino acids. CDR3 nucleotides: TGTGCCAGCAGCGCGGACAAAAGCGGCGACAATGAGCAGTTCTTC. This sequence encodes CASSADKSGDNEQFF.

The chain's CDR3 is CSARGTSGRPSYEQYF. In DNA form, the CDR3 reads TGCAGTGCTAGGGGGACTAGCGGGAGGCCCTCCTACGAGCAGTACTTC. The rearrangement links TRBV20-1 to TRBJ2-7, with 15 nucleotides matching TRBD2. Germline V gives CDR1 DFQATT, CDR2 SNEGSKA (reference sequence). The CDR3 has 16 residues. V lost 3 bases and J lost 0; bases outside the gene matches: 3.

The chain recombines TRBV20-1 with TRBJ1-6, with 7 bases lining up with TRBD1. Per the germline V gene, CDR1 is DFQATT and CDR2 is SNEGSKA (reference sequence). There are 15 residues in the CDR3. V lost 2 bases, J lost 7 bases, and 8 bases stayed unmatched. CDR3 sequence reads: CSARTGTAINSPLHF. CDR3 coding DNA: TGCAGTGCTAGAACCGGGACAGCGATCAATTCACCCCTCCACTTT.

This chain links TRBV9 with TRBJ2-2, with 8 bases matching TRBD2. The CDR3 consists of 16 residues. Unmatched junction bases numbered 3, after V lost 0 bases and J lost 2 bases. CDR1 SGDLS and CDR2 YYNGEE come from the germline V gene. This CDR3 reads CASSVVGLDNTGELFF. The CDR3 DNA follows: TGTGCCAGCAGCGTAGTGGGACTAGACAACACCGGGGAGCTGTTTTTT.

This clonotype was counted ten times or more. This chain joins TRBV4-1 and TRBJ2-2; 9 bases line up with TRBD1. Per the germline V gene, CDR1 is MGHRA and CDR2 is YSYEKL. After removal of 6 bases from V and 1 base from J, the junction contained 9 bases not matched to a gene. This CDR3 contains 17 residues. The CDR3 nucleotides read TGCGCCAGCAGGCAAAGAACAGGGGGCGAGAACACCGGGGAGCTGTTTTTT. Translation gives CASRQRTGGENTGELFF.

The chain uses TRBV24-1 and TRBJ2-2; D is perhaps TRBD1 (5 bases). The CDR3 contains 16 residues. Trimming shortened V by 1 base and J by 6 bases, and 14 bases separated the two germline ends. Germline values: CDR1 KGHDR, CDR2 SFDVKD. The CDR3 here is CATSDLRRDASGELFF. The CDR3, as DNA: TGTGCCACCAGTGATTTACGCAGGGATGCGTCCGGGGAGCTGTTTTTT.

This clonotype turned up a few times. The J gene is TRBJ1-5, the V gene TRBV20-1; the match to TRBD1 covers 10 bases. V dropped 3 bases and J dropped 2; count of bases not matched to a gene: 1. This CDR3 comprises 14 residues. Germline-derived CDR1 and CDR2 are DFQATT and SNEGSKA (reference sequence). The CDR3 is CSARTGGGNQPQHF. The CDR3 bases are TGCAGTGCTAGGACAGGGGGCGGCAATCAGCCCCAGCATTTT.

In its sample, this clonotype was seen a few times. The chain employs TRBV10-3 and TRBJ2-3; the D is unclear. Germline V gene sequence: CDR1 ENHRY, CDR2 SYGVKD. Trimming removed 4 bases from V and 4 bases from J, with 9 bases in between. The CDR3 consists of 13 residues. The CDR3 sequence is CAISGDGADTQYF. CDR3 nucleotides: TGTGCCATCAGTGGTGATGGGGCAGATACGCAGTATTTT.

This clonotype came up many times. The chain recombines TRBV20-1 with TRBJ1-1, with D tentatively TRBD1 (6 bases). This CDR3 has 15 residues. Between the trimmed V and J ends, which lost 0 bases and 4 bases, there was a span of 15 bases. Germline CDR1 reads DFQATT; CDR2 reads SNEGSKA (reference sequence). The CDR3 bases are TGCAGTGCTAGAGATCACGCAGGGGTGGGCACTGAAGCTTTCTTT. Its protein is CSARDHAGVGTEAFF.

This clonotype was detected a few times. The V and J genes are TRBV5-1 and TRBJ1-1; D might be TRBD1 (6 bases). The CDR3 is 15 amino acids. Trimming shortened V by 4 bases and J by 1 base, and 14 bases separated the two germline ends. In germline, CDR1 is SGHRS, CDR2 YFSETQ. The CDR3 DNA reads TGCGCCAGCAGCCGGATCATCAGGGGGAACACTGAAGCTTTCTTT. Protein: CASSRIIRGNTEAFF.

The chain joins TRBV7-6 to TRBJ2-7, with TRBD1 identical over 9 bases. Germline assignment: CDR1 SGHVS and CDR2 FNYEAQ. CDR3 size: 15 residues. The V and J ends lost 5 bases and 5 bases, in that order; junction bases with no gene match: 10. The CDR3 sequence is CASSRVGQGEDEQYF. CDR3 coding DNA: TGTGCCAGCAGCCGAGTGGGACAGGGCGAGGACGAGCAGTACTTC. The variable domain in full, completed from reference TRBV7-6 and TRBJ2-7, reads GAGVSQSPRYKVTKRGQDVALRCDPISGHVSLYWYRQALGQGPEFLTYFNYEAQQDKSGLPNDRFSAERPEGSISTLTIQRTEQRDSAMYRCASSRVGQGEDEQYFGPGTRLTVT.

The chain links TRBV6-5 to TRBJ2-3; D is unresolved. This CDR3 region has 14 residues. CDR1 is MNHEY, CDR2 SVGAGI, per germline. V shed 2 bases and J shed 0 bases, with 6 bases lying between them. The DNA of the CDR3 is TGTGCCAGCAGTTACGGGTATAGCACAGATACGCAGTATTTT. Its translation is CASSYGYSTDTQYF.

In this sample, this clonotype turned up a few times. The chain couples TRBV29-1 to TRBJ1-2; 7 nucleotides align to TRBD1. The CDR3 contains 13 residues. CDR1 SQVTM and CDR2 ANQGSEA come from the germline V gene. V gave up 1 base and J gave up 8 bases; unmatched junction bases: 7. For the CDR3, the DNA is TGCAGCGTTGAAGTATCCAGGGGGAGCGGCTACACCTTC. Translating it yields CSVEVSRGSGYTF.

This rearrangement joins TRBV20-1 to TRBJ2-3; TRBD2 matches 13 bases. After removal of 4 bases from V and 4 bases from J, the junction contained 8 bases not matched to a gene. The CDR3 contains 16 residues. Germline V gene sequence: CDR1 DFQATT, CDR2 SNEGSKA (reference sequence). CDR3 in DNA: TGCAGTGCTACCGGGACTAGCGGGGATCAAGCAGATACGCAGTATTTT. This codes for CSATGTSGDQADTQYF.

The chain carries TRBV12-3 or TRBV12-4 and TRBJ1-2, with TRBD1 identical over 9 bases. V was clipped by 5 bases and J by 3 bases; unmatched bases: 4. The CDR3 has 14 amino acids. CDR3 protein: CASSQGQGYYGYTF. The CDR3 DNA reads TGTGCCAGCAGTCAAGGACAGGGGTACTATGGCTACACCTTC.

This clonotype was recorded many times. This may arise from a read error, as a much more abundant clone is one base away. The gene calls are TRBV5-1 and TRBJ2-7; TRBD2 matches 9 bases. Germline V gives CDR1 SGHRS, CDR2 YFSETQ. CDR3 length equals 15 residues. In nucleotides, the CDR3 is TGCCCCAGCAGCTTGCGGGCGGGAGGGCGCTACGAGCAGTACTTC. Amino acid sequence: CPSSLRAGGRYEQYF.

Ten or more counts support this clonotype. The chain is built from TRBV20-1 and TRBJ2-1, with a weak D call TRBD1 (5 bases). This CDR3 has 14 residues. Germline V gene sequence: CDR1 DFQATT, CDR2 SNEGSKA (reference sequence). Trimming removed 5 bases from V and 4 bases from J, with 15 bases in between. CDR3 nucleotides: TGCAGTGCTGTAGACAGAGTATCATACAATGAGCAGTTCTTC. It yields the protein CSAVDRVSYNEQFF.